This T cell receptor (beta chain) was found in a study of T cells in Graves' hyperthyroidism and ophthalmopathy. Findings and caveats of the study: Most expanded thyroid clonotypes above 0.001 recurred in blood. The authors' 13 V-J model separated ophthalmopathy from stable hyperthyroidism.

V was clipped by 0 bases and J by 3 bases; unmatched bases: 3. The CDR3 spans 15 residues. Germline loops: CDR1 DFQATT, CDR2 SNEGSKA (reference sequence). Amplification of TCR beta CDR3 regions was performed using RNA transcripts as template. The primer set for the first-round RT-PCR of the TCR CDR3 was HTBI. MiXCR was run by TCRdb on the multiplex PCR reads, yielding one entry per CDR3 protein. The table has hundreds of thousands of distinct CDR3 sequences, 12% to 15% seen once. In patients aged 18 to 65, hyperthyroidism was newly diagnosed, with duration under 2 months. Clinical symptoms, serum thyroxine, TRAb, thyroid ultrasound and orbital computed tomography established diagnosis. This clonotype was recorded many times. Its antigen remains unknown.

The chain links TRBV20-1 to TRBJ2-1; 9 bases are shared with TRBD2. Sequencing was performed on blood. The receptor was derived from a woman in her late teens or twenties with Graves' hyperthyroidism. CDR3 in amino acids: CSARDLAGLYNEQFF. Written as DNA, the CDR3 is TGCAGTGCTAGAGATCTAGCGGGGCTCTACAATGAGCAGTTCTTC.